Following are 5 T cell receptor beta chains from one sample sequenced in a study of T cell responses to AZD1222 COVID-19 vaccine. Repertoires were generated with immunoSEQ multiplex PCR, while TCRdb's copy carries only in-frame clones and drops some. The profile shows fewer than 150,000 clones, roughly 90% of them singletons. This specimen consisted of peripheral blood, obtained 28 days after the second AZD1222 dose. The source of these receptors is an adult who received the AZD1222 COVID-19 vaccine.

CDR3 loop: CASSLGLAGSKGTDTQYF. CDR3 nucleotide sequence: TGTGCCAGCAGCTTGGGGCTAGCGGGGTCCAAGGGCACAGATACGCAGTATTTT. The chain recombines TRBV5-4 with TRBJ2-3, with 9 positions matching TRBD2. Germline CDR1 SGHNT, CDR2 YYREEE (reference sequence). The CDR3 is 18 residues long. J was trimmed by 1 base and V by 0 bases; bases with no gene match: 9.

This clone was seen once. V and J are TRBV19 and TRBJ2-1, with D unclear. Germline values: CDR1 LNHDA, CDR2 SQIVND (reference sequence). V dropped 5 bases and J dropped 9 bases, with 14 bases sitting between them. This CDR3 has 13 amino acids. Here the CDR3 DNA reads TGTGCCAGTAGTTTAGGGTCTTGGGGTGAGCAGTTCTTC. This encodes CASSLGSWGEQFF.

V usage is TRBV2 and J usage is TRBJ2-3, with TRBD2 matching over 8 bases. V shed 7 bases and J 6 bases; nucleotides not matched to a gene: 6. Germline values: CDR1 SNHLY, CDR2 FYNNEI. CDR3 length: 13 residues. The CDR3 coding sequence is TGTGCCAGCAACCGGGGGGGCCTTGATACGCAGTATTTT. Amino acids: CASNRGGLDTQYF.

Only one count was recorded for this clone. The rearrangement links TRBV7-9 to TRBJ1-2, with D unresolved. Between the trimmed V and J ends, which lost 4 bases and 5 bases, there was a span of 17 bases. The CDR3 totals 15 residues. Germline V lookup: CDR1 SEHNR, CDR2 FQNEAQ (reference sequence). The CDR3 DNA follows: TGTGCCAGCAGCTATTCCACGGTGGTGGGGTATGGCTACACCTTC. Protein: CASSYSTVVGYGYTF. The whole variable domain, filled in from reference TRBV7-9 and TRBJ1-2, reads DTGVSQNPRHKITKRGQNVTFRCDPISEHNRLYWYRQTLGQGPEFLTYFQNEAQLEKSRLLSDRFSAERPKGSFSTLEIQRTEQGDSAMYLCASSYSTVVGYGYTFGSGTRLTVV.

J is TRBJ1-1 and V is TRBV5-4, with D maybe TRBD1 (5 bases). The V and J ends lost 0 bases and 1 base respectively, with 7 bases between them. Germline V gene sequence: CDR1 SGHNT, CDR2 YYREEE (reference sequence). This CDR3 contains 14 residues. CDR3 protein: CASSLAGRNTEAFF. The CDR3 coding sequence is TGTGCCAGCAGCTTGGCAGGGAGGAACACTGAAGCTTTCTTT.